Below, 9 T cell receptor beta chains from the same sample are listed, as sequenced in a study of blood T cells in healthy people across ages. Together with a sample-barcoded 5' primer, a J-beta primer mix was included in a second PCR lasting about 6 to 11 cycles. TCRdb re-called the 5' RACE reads through MiXCR, storing one row per CDR3 protein. The repertoire holds about 800,000 distinct CDR3 sequences, with roughly 64% as singletons. Input material: blood. The receptors derive from a man aged 25 to 40 in good health.

A word on this clonotype: At one of its ends the junction is not consistent with the germline gene, which may arise from a read error. The V gene is TRBV6-2 or TRBV6-3, the J gene TRBJ1-2; D is undetermined. Per the germline V gene, CDR1 is MNHEY and CDR2 is SVGEGT. The CDR3 totals 13 residues. The CDR3 DNA reads as TGTGCCAGCAGTGACTCGGAAAGGTCTGGCTACACCTTC. Protein: CASSDSERSGYTF.

The V gene is TRBV6-2 or TRBV6-3, the J gene TRBJ1-1, with 8 bases identical to TRBD1. The CDR3 spans 16 residues. The V gene end was trimmed by 6 bases and the J gene end by 4 bases; junction bases not matched to a gene: 13. CDR1 and CDR2 (germline): MNHEY, SVGEGT. CDR3 amino acids: CASSHLARGLGTEAFF. The DNA for the CDR3 is TGTGCCAGCAGCCACTTAGCCAGGGGGCTGGGCACTGAAGCTTTCTTT.

Details on this clonotype: The junction departs from germline at one end; a sequencing error may be responsible. The chain carries TRBV29-1 and TRBJ1-2; no firm D call. The CDR3 is made up of 11 amino acids. CDR1 SQVTM and CDR2 ANQGSEA come from the germline V gene. The CDR3, as DNA: TGCAGGGTTGGCACAGCCTCCGGCTACACCTTC. It encodes CRVGTASGYTF.

The chain employs TRBV20-1 and TRBJ1-1; no reliable D call. The length of the CDR3 is 14 residues. Trimming pared 5 bases from V and 5 bases from J, leaving 18 bases between. Germline V gene data show CDR1 as DFQATT and CDR2 as SNEGSKA (reference sequence). CDR3 DNA sequence: TGCAGTGCTCGCACGTTCGGAGGTGTTACTGAAGCTTTCTTT. Translation gives CSARTFGGVTEAFF.

This clonotype was seen more than once but under ten times. The rearrangement joins TRBV29-1 to TRBJ1-1, with D possibly being TRBD1 (6 bases). CDR1 and CDR2 from the germline V gene are SQVTM and ANQGSEA. V was trimmed by 2 bases and J by 6 bases, leaving 13 bases between them. The CDR3 contains 13 residues. CDR3 sequence reads: CSVEWGAGAEAFF. The CDR3 DNA reads as TGCAGCGTTGAATGGGGGGCGGGGGCTGAAGCTTTCTTT.

The chain joins TRBV5-1 to TRBJ1-1; a possible D gene is TRBD1 (5 bases). The CDR3 has 15 residues. V was pared by 1 base and J by 5 bases, with 15 bases between. Germline CDR1 SGHRS, CDR2 YFSETQ. In DNA, the CDR3 is TGCGCCAGCAGCTTGAGGAGCGGGGACCCTACTGAAGCTTTCTTT. Amino acid sequence: CASSLRSGDPTEAFF.

With regard to this clonotype: An end of the junction does not agree with germline; a read error may underlie this. The chain recombines TRBV14 with TRBJ2-7, with TRBD1 identical over 7 bases. The CDR3 is 15 amino acids. Germline loops: CDR1 SGHDN, CDR2 FVKESK. The CDR3: CASSRETGNSHEQYF. The CDR3 DNA reads TGTGCCAGCAGCCGTGAGACAGGGAACTCCCACGAGCAGTACTTC.

V gene TRBV5-6 combines with J gene TRBJ2-1, with 8 bases identical to TRBD2. CDR3 length: 17 residues. V shed 0 bases and J 3 bases; nucleotides not matched to a gene: 8. CDR1 and CDR2 (germline): SGHDT, YYEEEE. CDR3 loop: CASSLAGGSGVYNEQFF. The CDR3 nucleotides are TGTGCCAGCAGCTTGGCCGGTGGTAGCGGGGTCTACAATGAGCAGTTCTTC.

The table lists this clonotype with a few counts. The chain carries TRBV29-1 and TRBJ1-1, with D uncertain. V lost 2 bases to trimming and J lost 0 bases, with 7 bases between them. Germline V gene data show CDR1 as SQVTM and CDR2 as ANQGSEA. This CDR3 is 13 amino acids long. The CDR3 sequence is CSVESPLNTEAFF. In DNA, the CDR3 is TGCAGCGTTGAAAGCCCGCTGAACACTGAAGCTTTCTTT.